The 21 T cell receptor beta chains reported below all come from one sample, sequenced in a study of control samples from healthy donors and cancer patients. Sequencing was performed with immunoSEQ multiplex PCR; in TCRdb, only in-frame clones are kept and a portion is missing. There are some 190,000 clones in the sample, with roughly 2% held by the top ten. The sequenced sample was blood. Every receptor here comes from a woman aged 25 to 39 in good health.

The V call is TRBV7-9, the J call TRBJ1-1; D is possibly TRBD1 (5 bases). Per germline, CDR1 SEHNR and CDR2 FQNEAQ (reference sequence). Trimming took off 3 bases at V and 3 bases at J, with 11 bases between the two ends. CDR3 length equals 14 residues. The CDR3 sequence is CASSFRAGDTEAFF. The CDR3 coding sequence is TGTGCCAGCAGCTTCAGGGCGGGGGACACTGAAGCTTTCTTT.

V usage is TRBV18 and J usage is TRBJ2-7; TRBD1 might be the D (5 bases). The V and J ends lost 1 base and 0 bases respectively, with 10 bases between them. Looked up from germline, CDR1 is KGHSH and CDR2 is LQKENI. This CDR3 spans 15 amino acids. The CDR3 DNA follows: TGTGCCAGCTCACCACGGGGCGGTCTCTCCTACGAGCAGTACTTC. This gives the protein CASSPRGGLSYEQYF.

V gene TRBV12-3 or TRBV12-4 combines with J gene TRBJ2-5; possibly TRBD1 or TRBD2 for D (5 bases each). The CDR3 totals 11 residues. V dropped 6 bases and J dropped 5 bases, with 7 bases sitting between them. The CDR3 is CASSREETQYF. In nucleotides, the CDR3 is TGTGCCAGCAGCAGGGAGGAGACCCAGTACTTC.

V is TRBV5-8 and J is TRBJ1-6; D gene ambiguous. Per the germline V gene, CDR1 is SGHTS and CDR2 is YDEGEE. Trimming removed 1 base from V and 15 bases from J, with 11 bases in between. This CDR3 contains 12 residues. CDR3 nucleotide sequence: TGTGCCAGCAGCTTGAGGTCCTCTGTCCTCCACTTT. Translating gives CASSLRSSVLHF.

On this clone itself: The same CDR3 is also encoded by other DNA sequences in this sample. The genes are TRBV7-3 and TRBJ2-7; TRBD1 agrees at 10 bases. Germline CDR1 is SGHTA and CDR2 is FQGTGA. This CDR3 comprises 14 residues. V lost 2 bases to trimming and J lost 3 bases; unmatched junction nucleotides: 1. CDR3 residues: CASSLGTGVYEQYF. DNA for the CDR3: TGTGCCAGCAGCTTAGGGACAGGGGTCTACGAGCAGTACTTC.

The chain employs TRBV6-6 and TRBJ2-7; weak D call: TRBD1 (5 bases). Germline V gives CDR1 MNHNY, CDR2 SVGAGI (reference sequence). Trimming removed 8 bases from V and 0 bases from J, with 14 bases in between. This CDR3 has 14 amino acids. CDR3 sequence reads: CASSKRTSSYEQYF. The CDR3 DNA reads TGTGCCAGCTCCAAACGGACAAGCTCCTACGAGCAGTACTTC.

The chain employs TRBV28 and TRBJ2-5, with TRBD2 matching 7 bases. Germline CDR1 reads MDHEN; CDR2 reads SYDVKM. The CDR3 is made up of 15 amino acids. The V and J ends lost 3 bases and 8 bases, in that order; junction bases with no gene match: 12. CDR3 residues: CASSLRGGLPSTQYF. The CDR3 DNA reads TGTGCCAGCAGTTTGCGGGGAGGGCTCCCCAGCACCCAGTACTTC.

This rearrangement joins TRBV5-1 to TRBJ1-4; D is uncertain. Trimming cost V 1 base and J 2 bases, with 9 bases left between them. Per germline, CDR1 SGHRS and CDR2 YFSETQ. The CDR3 covers 15 residues. The CDR3 loop is CASSLTSGTNEKLFF. CDR3 nucleotide sequence: TGCGCCAGCAGCTTGACGTCTGGGACTAATGAAAAACTGTTTTTT.

The CDR3 is CASSLDRGSPQHF. Written as DNA, the CDR3 is TGTGCCAGCAGCTTAGATCGGGGGTCCCCCCAGCATTTT. The rearrangement uses TRBV11-2 and TRBJ1-5; TRBD1 is a possible D gene (5 bases). CDR1 SGHAT and CDR2 FQNNGV come from the germline V gene. This CDR3 comprises 13 residues. V was pared by 0 bases and J by 10 bases, with 10 bases between.

The chain joins TRBV28 to TRBJ1-6; 7 bases align to TRBD1. V lost 5 bases to trimming and J lost 7 bases; unmatched junction nucleotides: 8. Germline lookup yields CDR1 MDHEN and CDR2 SYDVKM. The CDR3 is 15 amino acids. For the CDR3, the DNA is TGTGCCAGCAGTCTCCTGACAGGGACCAATTCACCCCTCCACTTT. Protein: CASSLLTGTNSPLHF.

The genes are TRBV7-9 and TRBJ2-1; D possibly corresponds to TRBD2 (6 bases). V lost 5 bases and J lost 5, with 19 bases in between. This CDR3 contains 16 residues. Looked up from germline, CDR1 is SEHNR and CDR2 is FQNEAQ (reference sequence). The CDR3: CASSRSGTETNNEQFF. The CDR3 DNA is TGTGCCAGCAGCCGTAGCGGCACAGAGACCAACAATGAGCAGTTCTTC.

The J gene is TRBJ2-3, the V gene TRBV24-1; TRBD1 matches at 9 bases. The length of the CDR3 is 14 residues. V trimming: 5 bases; J trimming: 2 bases; junction bases outside the gene matches: 1. Germline CDR1 KGHDR, CDR2 SFDVKD. The CDR3 DNA is TGTGCCACCAGTGTACAGGGGGCCACAGATACGCAGTATTTT. This codes for CATSVQGATDTQYF.

The gene calls are TRBV19 and TRBJ1-3; D is possibly TRBD1 (5 bases). V gave up 8 bases and J gave up 1 base, with 12 bases separating them. Germline assignment: CDR1 LNHDA and CDR2 SQIVND (reference sequence). This CDR3 is 14 amino acids long. The CDR3 coding sequence is TGTGCCAGTGGGGGAGGCTCTTCTGGAAACACCATATATTTT. It encodes CASGGGSSGNTIYF. The variable domain in full, completed from reference TRBV19 and TRBJ1-3, reads DGGITQSPKYLFRKEGQNVTLSCEQNLNHDAMYWYRQDPGQGLRLIYYSQIVNDFQKGDIAEGYSVSREKKESFPLTVTSAQKNPTAFYLCASGGGSSGNTIYFGEGSWLTVV.

The chain is built from TRBV9 and TRBJ1-2, with 7 bases identical to TRBD1. This CDR3 has 14 residues. CDR1 and CDR2 from the germline V gene are SGDLS and YYNGEE. With V trimmed by 3 bases and J by 2 bases, 4 bases remained unmatched. The CDR3 region is CASSARGQNYGYTF. In nucleotides, the CDR3 is TGTGCCAGCAGCGCCCGGGGACAGAACTATGGCTACACCTTC.

This sequence joins TRBV18 and TRBJ2-1; 9 bases agree with TRBD1. Germline CDR1 is KGHSH and CDR2 is LQKENI. The CDR3 is made up of 15 amino acids. The ends lost 1 base at V and 9 bases at J; junction bases unmatched: 7. The CDR3 protein is CASSPQGQGRSEQFF. In nucleotides, the CDR3 is TGTGCCAGCTCACCACAGGGACAGGGCCGCAGTGAGCAGTTCTTC.

The chain has TRBV24-1 and TRBJ2-2; possible D gene TRBD1, 6 bases. In germline, CDR1 is KGHDR, CDR2 SFDVKD. This CDR3 is 15 amino acids long. V lost 9 bases and J lost 1, with 14 bases in between. The CDR3 DNA reads TGTGCCACCTCTAACAGGGTGTGGAACACCGGGGAGCTGTTTTTT. The encoded protein is CATSNRVWNTGELFF.

The rearrangement joins TRBV5-1 to TRBJ1-1; a weak D match, TRBD1 (6 bases). Per germline, CDR1 SGHRS and CDR2 YFSETQ. Trimming removed 4 bases from V and 5 bases from J, with 18 bases in between. There are 15 residues in the CDR3. CDR3: CASSPSWGGETEAFF. The DNA of the CDR3 is TGCGCCAGCAGCCCGTCGTGGGGGGGCGAAACTGAAGCTTTCTTT. The full variable domain, its missing parts supplied by reference TRBV5-1 and TRBJ1-1, is KAGVTQTPRYLIKTRGQQVTLSCSPISGHRSVSWYQQTPGQGLQFLFEYFSETQRNKGNFPGRFSGRQFSNSRSEMNVSTLELGDSALYLCASSPSWGGETEAFFGQGTRLTVV.

The V call is TRBV6-4, the J call TRBJ2-1, with 8 nucleotides matching TRBD1. Germline lookup yields CDR1 MRHNA and CDR2 SNTAGT. CDR3 length: 14 residues. The junction had 5 bases not matched to a gene; V was cut back by 6 bases and J by 4 bases. The CDR3 DNA is TGTGCCAGCAGGCCGGGACAGGAGTACAATGAGCAGTTCTTC. Amino acid sequence: CASRPGQEYNEQFF.

V gene TRBV11-3 combines with J gene TRBJ2-1; 9 positions match TRBD1. Looked up from germline, CDR1 is SGHNT and CDR2 is YENEEA. The CDR3 has 14 residues. V was clipped by 5 bases and J by 8 bases; unmatched bases: 7. CDR3 sequence reads: CASSPRDRADEQFF. The CDR3 DNA reads TGTGCCAGCAGCCCACGGGACAGGGCCGATGAGCAGTTCTTC.

The V call is TRBV18, the J call TRBJ2-5; 9 nucleotides match TRBD1. Trimming took 2 bases from V and 5 from J; bases not matched to a gene: 6. Germline V gene sequence: CDR1 KGHSH, CDR2 LQKENI. CDR3 length equals 15 residues. CDR3 sequence: CASSPNRGRVETQYF. The CDR3 nucleotides are TGTGCCAGCTCACCAAACAGGGGGCGAGTGGAGACCCAGTACTTC. Full variable domain (rest looked up from reference TRBV18 and TRBJ2-5): NAGVMQNPRHLVRRRGQEARLRCSPMKGHSHVYWYRQLPEEGLKFMVYLQKENIIDESGMPKERFSAEFPKEGPSILRIQQVVRGDSAAYFCASSPNRGRVETQYFGPGTRLLVL.

The chain has TRBV3-1 (or the pseudogene TRBV3-2) and TRBJ2-3, with 10 positions matching TRBD1. Germline CDR1 reads LGHDT; CDR2 reads YNNKEL (reference sequence). The trim removed 7 bases at V and 1 base at J, leaving 23 bases unmatched. The CDR3 loop spans 21 amino acids. CDR3 DNA sequence: TGTGCCAGCAAGAGAGGCTGCGGCGGGACAGGGGTTGCGGGGGGCACAGATACGCAGTATTTT. This sequence encodes CASKRGCGGTGVAGGTDTQYF.